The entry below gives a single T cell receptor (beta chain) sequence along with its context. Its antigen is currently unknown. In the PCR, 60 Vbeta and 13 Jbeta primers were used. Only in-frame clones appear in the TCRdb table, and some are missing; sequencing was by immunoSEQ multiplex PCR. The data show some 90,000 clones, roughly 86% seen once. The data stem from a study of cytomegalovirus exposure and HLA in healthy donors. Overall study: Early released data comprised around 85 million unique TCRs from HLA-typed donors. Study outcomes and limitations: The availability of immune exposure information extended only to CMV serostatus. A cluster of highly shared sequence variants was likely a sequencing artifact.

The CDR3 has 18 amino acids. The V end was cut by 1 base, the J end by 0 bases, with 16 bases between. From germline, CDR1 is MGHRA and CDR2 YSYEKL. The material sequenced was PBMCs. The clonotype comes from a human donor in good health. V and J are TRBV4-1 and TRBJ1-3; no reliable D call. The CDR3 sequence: CASSQASEWQYSGNTIYF. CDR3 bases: TGCGCCAGCAGCCAAGCAAGCGAGTGGCAATACTCTGGAAACACCATATATTTT.